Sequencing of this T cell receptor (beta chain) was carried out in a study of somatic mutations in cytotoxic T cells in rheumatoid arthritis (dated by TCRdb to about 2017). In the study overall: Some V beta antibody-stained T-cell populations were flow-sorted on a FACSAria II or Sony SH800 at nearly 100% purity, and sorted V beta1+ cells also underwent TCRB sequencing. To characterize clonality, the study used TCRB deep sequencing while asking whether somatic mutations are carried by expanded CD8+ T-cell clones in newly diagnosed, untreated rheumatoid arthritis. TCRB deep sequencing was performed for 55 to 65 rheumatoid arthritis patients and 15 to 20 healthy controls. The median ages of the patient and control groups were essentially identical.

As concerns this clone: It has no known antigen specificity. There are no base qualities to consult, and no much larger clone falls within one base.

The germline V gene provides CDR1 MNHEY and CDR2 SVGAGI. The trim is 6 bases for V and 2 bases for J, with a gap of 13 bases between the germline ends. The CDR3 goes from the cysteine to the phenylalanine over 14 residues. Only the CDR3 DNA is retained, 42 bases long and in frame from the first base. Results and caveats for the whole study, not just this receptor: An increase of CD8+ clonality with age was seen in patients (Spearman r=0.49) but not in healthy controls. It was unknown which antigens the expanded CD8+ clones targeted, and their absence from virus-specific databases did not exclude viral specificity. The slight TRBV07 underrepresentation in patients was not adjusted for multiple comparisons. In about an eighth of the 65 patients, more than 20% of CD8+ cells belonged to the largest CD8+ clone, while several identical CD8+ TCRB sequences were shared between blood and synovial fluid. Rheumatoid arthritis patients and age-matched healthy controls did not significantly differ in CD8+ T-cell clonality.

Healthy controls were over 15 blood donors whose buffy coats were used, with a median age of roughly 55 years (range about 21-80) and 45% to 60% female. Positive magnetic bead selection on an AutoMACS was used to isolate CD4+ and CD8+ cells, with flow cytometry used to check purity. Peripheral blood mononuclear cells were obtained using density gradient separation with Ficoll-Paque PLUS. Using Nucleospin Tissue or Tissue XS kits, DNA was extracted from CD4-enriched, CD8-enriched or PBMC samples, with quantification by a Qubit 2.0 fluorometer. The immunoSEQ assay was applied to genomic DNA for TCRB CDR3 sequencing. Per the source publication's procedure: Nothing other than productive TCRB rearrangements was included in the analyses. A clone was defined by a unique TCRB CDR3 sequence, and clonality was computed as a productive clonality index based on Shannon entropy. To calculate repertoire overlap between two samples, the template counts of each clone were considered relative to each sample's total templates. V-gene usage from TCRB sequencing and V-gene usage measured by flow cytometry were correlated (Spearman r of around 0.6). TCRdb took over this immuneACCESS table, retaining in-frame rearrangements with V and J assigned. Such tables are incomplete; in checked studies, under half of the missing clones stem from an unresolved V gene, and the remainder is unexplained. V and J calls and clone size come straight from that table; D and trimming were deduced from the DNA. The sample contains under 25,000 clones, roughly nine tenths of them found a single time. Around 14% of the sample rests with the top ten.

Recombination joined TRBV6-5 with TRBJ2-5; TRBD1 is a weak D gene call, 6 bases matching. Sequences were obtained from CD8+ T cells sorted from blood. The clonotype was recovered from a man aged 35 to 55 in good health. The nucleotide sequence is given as TGTGCCAGCAGCCCACCGGACAGACAAGAGACCCAGTACTTC. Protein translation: CASSPPDRQETQYF.